This TCR beta chain was sequenced during a study of blood T cell repertoires in COVID-19. On the study more broadly: Material from acute and convalescent COVID-19 was sourced from the United States, Italy and Spain.

V gave up 0 bases and J gave up 12 bases, with 15 bases separating them. Germline V gene lookup returns CDR1 SGHDN and CDR2 FVKESK. The CDR3 loop spans 14 amino acids. Profiled with immunoSEQ multiplex PCR; TCRdb holds only in-frame clones, not every one. Here the sample spans 120,000 to 150,000 clones, around nine tenths being singletons. Material: peripheral blood. The receptor was isolated from a woman aged 50 to 65 with active or convalescent COVID-19. V gene TRBV14 combines with J gene TRBJ2-1; perhaps TRBD1 as D (6 bases). The DNA for the CDR3 is TGTGCCAGCAGCCAAGATAGTTGGGGGCAGGTGCAGTTCTTC. The encoded protein is CASSQDSWGQVQFF. The whole variable domain, remainder taken from reference TRBV14 and TRBJ2-1, is EAGVTQFPSHSVIEKGQTVTLRCDPISGHDNLYWYRRVMGKEIKFLLHFVKESKQDESGMPNNRFLAERTGGTYSTLKVQPAELEDSGVYFCASSQDSWGQVQFFGPGTRLTVL.